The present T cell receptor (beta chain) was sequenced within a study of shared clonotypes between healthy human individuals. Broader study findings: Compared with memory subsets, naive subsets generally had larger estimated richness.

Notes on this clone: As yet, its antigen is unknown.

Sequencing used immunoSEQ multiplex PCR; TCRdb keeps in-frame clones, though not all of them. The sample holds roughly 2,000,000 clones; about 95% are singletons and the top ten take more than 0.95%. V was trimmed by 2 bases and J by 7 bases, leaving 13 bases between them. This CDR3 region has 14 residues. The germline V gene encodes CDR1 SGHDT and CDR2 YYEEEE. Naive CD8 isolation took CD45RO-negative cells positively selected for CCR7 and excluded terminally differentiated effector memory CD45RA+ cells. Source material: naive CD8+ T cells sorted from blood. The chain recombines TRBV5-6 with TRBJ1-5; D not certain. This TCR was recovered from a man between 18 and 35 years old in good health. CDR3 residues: CASSFGQSDQPQHF. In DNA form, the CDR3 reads TGTGCCAGCAGCTTCGGGCAGTCGGACCAGCCCCAGCATTTT. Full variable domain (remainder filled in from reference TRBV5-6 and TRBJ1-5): DAGVTQSPTHLIKTRGQQVTLRCSPKSGHDTVSWYQQALGQGPQFIFQYYEEEERQRGNFPDRFSGHQFPNYSSELNVNALLLGDSALYLCASSFGQSDQPQHFGDGTRLSIL.